This T cell receptor beta chain was recovered during a study of CD4 T cells in relation to SARS-CoV-2 and coronaviruses. The repertoire was sequenced with immunoSEQ multiplex PCR; TCRdb's copy has only in-frame clones and lacks some. The repertoire includes around 15,000 clones, about 77% of them detected once, and around 9.1% sits in the top ten. Germline V lookup: CDR1 SGHTA, CDR2 FQGTGA. V was cut by 2 bases and J by 5 bases, with 6 bases left in between. The length of the CDR3 is 13 residues. On this clone: No antigen is known for it.

Unexposed donor CD4+ T cells date from about 2011-2019, before the COVID-19 pandemic. CD4+ T cells were isolated from the cells after more than 8 days of culture. The clonotype originates from a human donor in good health. The sample consisted of CD4+ T cells from PBMCs, cultured in vitro. The V and J genes are TRBV7-3 and TRBJ2-2; no clear D gene. This chain's CDR3 is CASSLLLTGELFF. The CDR3 DNA is TGTGCCAGCAGCTTATTATTGACCGGGGAGCTGTTTTTT. Drawing the rest from reference TRBV7-3 and TRBJ2-2, the complete variable domain is GAGVSQTPSNKVTEKGKYVELRCDPISGHTALYWYRQSLGQGPEFLIYFQGTGAADDSGLPNDRFFAVRPEGSVSTLKIQRTERGDSAVYLCASSLLLTGELFFGEGSRLTVL.